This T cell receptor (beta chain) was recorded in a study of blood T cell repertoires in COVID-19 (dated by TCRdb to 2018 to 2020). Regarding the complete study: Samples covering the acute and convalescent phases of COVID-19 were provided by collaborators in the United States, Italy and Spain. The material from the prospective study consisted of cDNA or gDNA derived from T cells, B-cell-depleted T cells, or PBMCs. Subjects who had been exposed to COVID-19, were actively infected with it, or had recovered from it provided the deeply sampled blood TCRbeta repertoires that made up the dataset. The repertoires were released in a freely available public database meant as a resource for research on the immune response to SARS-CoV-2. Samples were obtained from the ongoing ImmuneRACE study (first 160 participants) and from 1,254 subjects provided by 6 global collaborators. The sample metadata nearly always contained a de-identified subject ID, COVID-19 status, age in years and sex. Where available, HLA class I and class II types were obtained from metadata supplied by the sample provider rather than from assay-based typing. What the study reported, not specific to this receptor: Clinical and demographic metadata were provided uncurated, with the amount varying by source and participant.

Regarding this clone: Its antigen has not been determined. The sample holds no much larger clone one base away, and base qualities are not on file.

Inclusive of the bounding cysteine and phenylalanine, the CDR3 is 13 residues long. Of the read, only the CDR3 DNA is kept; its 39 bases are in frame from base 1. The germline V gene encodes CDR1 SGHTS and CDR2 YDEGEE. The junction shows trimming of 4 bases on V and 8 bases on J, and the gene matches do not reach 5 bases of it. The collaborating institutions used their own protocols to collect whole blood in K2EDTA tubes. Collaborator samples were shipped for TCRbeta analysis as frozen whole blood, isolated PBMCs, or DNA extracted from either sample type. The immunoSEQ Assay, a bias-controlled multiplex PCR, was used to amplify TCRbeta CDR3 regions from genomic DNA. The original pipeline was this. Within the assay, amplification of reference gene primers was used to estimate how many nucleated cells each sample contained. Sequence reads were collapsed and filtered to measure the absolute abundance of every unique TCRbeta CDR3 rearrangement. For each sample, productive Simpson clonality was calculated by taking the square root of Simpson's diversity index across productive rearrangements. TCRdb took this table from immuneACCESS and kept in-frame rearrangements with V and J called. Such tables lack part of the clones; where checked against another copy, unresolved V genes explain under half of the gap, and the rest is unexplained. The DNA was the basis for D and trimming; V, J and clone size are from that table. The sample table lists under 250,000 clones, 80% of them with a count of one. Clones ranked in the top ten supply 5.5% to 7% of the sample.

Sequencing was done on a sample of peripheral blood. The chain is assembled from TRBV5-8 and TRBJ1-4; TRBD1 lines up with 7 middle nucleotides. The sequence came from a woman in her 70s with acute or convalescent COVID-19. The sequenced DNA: TGTGCCAGCAGCACCACAGGGGTGGAAAAACTGTTTTTT. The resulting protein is CASSTTGVEKLFF.